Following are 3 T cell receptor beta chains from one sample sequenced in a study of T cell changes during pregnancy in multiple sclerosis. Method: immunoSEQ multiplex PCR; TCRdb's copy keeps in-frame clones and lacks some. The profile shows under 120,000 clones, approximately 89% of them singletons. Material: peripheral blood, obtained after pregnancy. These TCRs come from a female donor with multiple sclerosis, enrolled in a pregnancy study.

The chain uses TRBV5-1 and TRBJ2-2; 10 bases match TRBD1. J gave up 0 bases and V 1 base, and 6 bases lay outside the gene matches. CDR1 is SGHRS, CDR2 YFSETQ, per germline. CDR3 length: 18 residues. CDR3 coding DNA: TGCGCCAGCAGCTTGTGGGGACAGGGGTCCGCGAACACCGGGGAGCTGTTTTTT. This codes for CASSLWGQGSANTGELFF.

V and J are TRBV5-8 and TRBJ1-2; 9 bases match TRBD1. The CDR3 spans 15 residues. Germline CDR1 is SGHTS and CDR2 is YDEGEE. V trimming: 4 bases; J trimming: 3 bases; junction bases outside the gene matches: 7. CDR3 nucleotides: TGTGCCAGCAGCCGTAGGACAGGGGAGGACTATGGCTACACCTTC. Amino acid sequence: CASSRRTGEDYGYTF.

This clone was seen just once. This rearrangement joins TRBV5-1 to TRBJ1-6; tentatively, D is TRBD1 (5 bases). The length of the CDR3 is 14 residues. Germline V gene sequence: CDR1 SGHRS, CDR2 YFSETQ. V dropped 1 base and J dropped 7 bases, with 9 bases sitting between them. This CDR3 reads CASSLTGENSPLHF. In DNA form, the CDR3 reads TGCGCCAGCAGCTTGACAGGAGAGAATTCACCCCTCCACTTT.